One sample yielded the 3 T cell receptor beta chains listed below, sequenced in a study of cytomegalovirus exposure and HLA in healthy donors. In the PCR, 60 Vbeta and 13 Jbeta primers were used. Data came from immunoSEQ multiplex PCR; TCRdb stores just in-frame clones and leaves some out. This sample has around 230,000 clones; 80% to 90% occur once, and the top ten carry roughly 0.22%. The sequenced sample was PBMCs. These receptors all stem from a girl aged 2 to 10 in good health and CMV-seronegative.

This clone showed up just once. The genes are TRBV5-1 and TRBJ1-6, with a tentative D call TRBD1 (6 bases). This CDR3 has 18 residues. The germline V gene has CDR1 SGHRS and CDR2 YFSETQ. V lost 0 bases and J lost 7, with 20 bases in between. CDR3 sequence (DNA): TGCGCCAGCAGCTTGGCCCCTGGGACACAGCATTTAAATTCACCCCTCCACTTT. This encodes CASSLAPGTQHLNSPLHF.

The V and J genes are TRBV19 and TRBJ1-2; TRBD1 aligns across 9 bases. Looked up from germline, CDR1 is LNHDA and CDR2 is SQIVND (reference sequence). J was trimmed by 4 bases and V by 4 bases; bases with no gene match: 1. The CDR3 contains 13 residues. CDR3 DNA sequence: TGTGCCAGTAGTAGGGACAGGGTCTATGGCTACACCTTC. Its protein product is CASSRDRVYGYTF.

V usage is TRBV15 and J usage is TRBJ2-1; the D gene is possibly TRBD2 (5 bases). Trimming removed 6 bases at V and 4 bases at J, with 13 bases between. Germline V gene data show CDR1 as LNHNV and CDR2 as YYDKDF (reference sequence). This CDR3 region has 14 residues. The DNA for the CDR3 is TGTGCCACCAGGGACTCCTGGGCATACAATGAGCAGTTCTTC. It encodes CATRDSWAYNEQFF.